Many counts were recorded for the clone carrying this T cell receptor (beta chain). Its specificity is unknown. What was amplified from RNA transcripts were TCR beta CDR3 regions. During a first-round RT-PCR of the TCR CDR3, the HTBI primer set was used. MiXCR, run by TCRdb on the multiplex PCR reads, gives a single entry per CDR3 protein. The data show roughly 290,000 distinct CDR3 sequences, over 15% seen once. These data are taken from a study of T cells in Graves' hyperthyroidism and ophthalmopathy. This CDR3 contains 14 residues. In germline, CDR1 is SGDLS, CDR2 YYNGEE. Trimming pared 3 bases from V and 5 bases from J, leaving 12 bases between. Study-level results: A model of 13 V-J pairs discriminated ophthalmopathy from stable hyperthyroidism.

Sequencing input: blood. This clonotype was obtained from a woman aged 60-70 years with Graves' ophthalmopathy. The V and J genes are TRBV9 and TRBJ1-5; the D gene is possibly TRBD1 (5 bases). The CDR3 DNA is TGTGCCAGCAGCGCGGGGGGATTGGATCAGCCCCAGCATTTT. Residues: CASSAGGLDQPQHF.